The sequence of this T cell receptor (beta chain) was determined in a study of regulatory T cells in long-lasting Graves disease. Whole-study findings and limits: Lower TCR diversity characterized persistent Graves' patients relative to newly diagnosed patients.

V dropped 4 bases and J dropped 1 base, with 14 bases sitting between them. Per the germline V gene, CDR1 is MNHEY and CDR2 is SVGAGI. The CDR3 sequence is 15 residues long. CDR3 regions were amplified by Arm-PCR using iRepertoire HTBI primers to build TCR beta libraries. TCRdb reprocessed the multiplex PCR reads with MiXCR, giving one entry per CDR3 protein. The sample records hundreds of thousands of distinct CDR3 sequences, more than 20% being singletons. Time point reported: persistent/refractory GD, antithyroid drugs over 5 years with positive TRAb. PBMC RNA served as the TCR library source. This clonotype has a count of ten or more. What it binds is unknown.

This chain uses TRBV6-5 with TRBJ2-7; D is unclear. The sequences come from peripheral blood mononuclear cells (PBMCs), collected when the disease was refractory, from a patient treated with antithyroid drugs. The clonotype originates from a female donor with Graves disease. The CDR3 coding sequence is TGTGCCAGCAGTTGGTTCGGAGTCAAGTCCTACGAGCAGTACTTC. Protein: CASSWFGVKSYEQYF.